What follows is one T cell receptor beta chain and its context. This entry comes from a study of cytomegalovirus exposure and HLA in healthy donors. Study in general: Of around 400 genotyped donors, more than 65% grouped in the Caucasian-associated ancestry cluster.

Primers: 60 Vbeta forward and 13 Jbeta reverse. Libraries were prepared by immunoSEQ multiplex PCR; TCRdb keeps only in-frame clonotypes and omits some of them. The sample holds about 160,000 clones, 70% to 90% seen once. Germline V gene lookup returns CDR1 SGHTA and CDR2 FQGNSA. V lost 2 bases to trimming and J lost 6 bases, with 4 bases between them. The CDR3 length is 11 residues. The rearrangement joins TRBV7-2 to TRBJ1-1; D call uncertain. The sequencing input was PBMCs. The receptor comes from a man aged 18 to 29 in good health and CMV-seropositive. CDR3 DNA: TGTGCCAGCAGCTTAAGCGCTGAAGCTTTCTTT. It encodes CASSLSAEAFF.